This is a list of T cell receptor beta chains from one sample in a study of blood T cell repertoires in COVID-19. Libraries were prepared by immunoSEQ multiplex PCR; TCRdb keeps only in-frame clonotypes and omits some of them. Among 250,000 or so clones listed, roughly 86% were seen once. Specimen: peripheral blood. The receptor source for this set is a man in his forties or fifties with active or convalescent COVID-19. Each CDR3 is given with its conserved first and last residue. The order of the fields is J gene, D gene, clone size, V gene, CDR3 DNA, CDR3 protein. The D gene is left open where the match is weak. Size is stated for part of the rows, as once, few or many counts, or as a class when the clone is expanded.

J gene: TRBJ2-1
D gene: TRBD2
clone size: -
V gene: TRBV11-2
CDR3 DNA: TGTGCCAGCAGCACCGCAGCTAGCGGGGAAGGGAATGAGCAGTTCTTC
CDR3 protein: CASSTAASGEGNEQFF

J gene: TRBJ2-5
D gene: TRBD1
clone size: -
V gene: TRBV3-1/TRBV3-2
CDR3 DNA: TGTGCCAGCAGGTTCCAGGGGGCAGAGACCCAGTACTTC
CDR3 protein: CASRFQGAETQYF

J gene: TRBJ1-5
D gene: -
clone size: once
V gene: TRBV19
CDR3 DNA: TGTGCCAGTAGTATTGAGGGTATTCAGCAGCCCCAGCATTTT
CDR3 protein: CASSIEGIQQPQHF

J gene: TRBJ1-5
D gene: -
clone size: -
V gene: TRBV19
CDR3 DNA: TGTGCCAGTAGTATCCGTTTCGGGGGGTCGGATCAGCCCCAGCATTTT
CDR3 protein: CASSIRFGGSDQPQHF

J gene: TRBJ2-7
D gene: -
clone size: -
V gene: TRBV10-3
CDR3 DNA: TGTGCCATCAGTGAGACAGGGCAGAGGGAGCAGTACTTC
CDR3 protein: CAISETGQREQYF

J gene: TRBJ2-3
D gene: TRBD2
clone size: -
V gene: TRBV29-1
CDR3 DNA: TGCAGCGTTTTGGGACTAGACACAGATACGCAGTATTTT
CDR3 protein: CSVLGLDTDTQYF

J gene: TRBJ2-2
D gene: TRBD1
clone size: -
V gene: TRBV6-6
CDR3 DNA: TGTGCCAGCAGTCGTGCGTGGGACAGAGGGACCGGGGAGCTGTTTTTT
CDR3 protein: CASSRAWDRGTGELFF

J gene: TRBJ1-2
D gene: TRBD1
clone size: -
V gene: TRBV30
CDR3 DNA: TGTGCCTGGAGTCGGGGGACAGATCATGGCTACACCTTC
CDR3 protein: CAWSRGTDHGYTF

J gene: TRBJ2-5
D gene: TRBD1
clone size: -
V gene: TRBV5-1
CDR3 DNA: TGCGCCAGCACAGAACGGGACAGCCCGACCCAAGAGACCCAGTACTTC
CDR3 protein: CASTERDSPTQETQYF

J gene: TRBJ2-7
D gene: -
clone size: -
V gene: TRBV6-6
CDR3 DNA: TGTGCCAGCAGTTACTCGAGGCGCCCTAGGGGGGGGGAGCAGTACTTC
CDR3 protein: CASSYSRRPRGGEQYF

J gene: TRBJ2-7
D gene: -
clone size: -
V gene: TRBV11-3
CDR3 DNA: TGTGCCAGCAGCCCGCGCATGGGACTTTCGAGCTCCTACGAGCAGTACTTC
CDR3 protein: CASSPRMGLSSSYEQYF

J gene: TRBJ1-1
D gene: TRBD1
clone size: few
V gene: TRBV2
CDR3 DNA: TGTGCCAGCTCCCTTGGACAGGGACAAGGGAACACTGAAGCTTTCTTT
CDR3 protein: CASSLGQGQGNTEAFF

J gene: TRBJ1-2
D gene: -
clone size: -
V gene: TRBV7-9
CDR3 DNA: TGTGCCAGCAGCCCAATTAGTTTACGGGGCTACACCTTC
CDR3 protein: CASSPISLRGYTF

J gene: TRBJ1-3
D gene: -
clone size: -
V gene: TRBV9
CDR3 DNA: TGTGCCAGCAGCGAGGCCCCATTTCCAGGGAACACCATATATTTT
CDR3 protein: CASSEAPFPGNTIYF

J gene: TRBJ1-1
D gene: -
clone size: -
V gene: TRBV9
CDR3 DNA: TGTGCCAGCAGCGAAGGGGGTCCATTGAACACTGAAGCTTTCTTT
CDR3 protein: CASSEGGPLNTEAFF

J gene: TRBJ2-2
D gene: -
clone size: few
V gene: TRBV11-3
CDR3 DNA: TGTGCCAGCAGCTTATCCTGGGGAACAGGGCGGGCCGGGGAGCTGTTTTTT
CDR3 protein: CASSLSWGTGRAGELFF

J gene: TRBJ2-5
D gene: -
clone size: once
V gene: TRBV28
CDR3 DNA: TGTGCCAGCAGTAGGGCCGGTGGGACACTCCAAGAGACCCAGTACTTC
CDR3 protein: CASSRAGGTLQETQYF

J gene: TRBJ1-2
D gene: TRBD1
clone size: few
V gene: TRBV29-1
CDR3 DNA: TGCAGCGCTCAGGGGGCGGATGGCTACACCTTC
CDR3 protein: CSAQGADGYTF

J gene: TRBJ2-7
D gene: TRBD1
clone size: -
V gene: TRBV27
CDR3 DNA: TGTGCCAGCACCACGGACAGGGGTTCATACGAGCAGTACTTC
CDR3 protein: CASTTDRGSYEQYF

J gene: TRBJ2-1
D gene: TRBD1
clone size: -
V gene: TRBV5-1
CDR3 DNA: TGCGCCAGCAGCTCCACCCGACAGGGGACCTCCTACAATGAGCAGTTCTTC
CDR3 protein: CASSSTRQGTSYNEQFF

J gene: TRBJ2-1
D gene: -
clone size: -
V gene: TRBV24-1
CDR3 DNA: TGTGCCACCAGTGATCTTAGTGAGCAGTTCTTC
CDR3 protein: CATSDLSEQFF

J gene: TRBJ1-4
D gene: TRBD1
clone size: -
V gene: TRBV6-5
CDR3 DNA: TGTGCCAGCAGCCTCCGGGACAGGGACGAAAAACTGTTTTTT
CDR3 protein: CASSLRDRDEKLFF

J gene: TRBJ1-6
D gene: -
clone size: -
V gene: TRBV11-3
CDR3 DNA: TGTGCCAGCAGCTCTAGCAGTGGAGCCACCCTCCACTTT
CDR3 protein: CASSSSSGATLHF

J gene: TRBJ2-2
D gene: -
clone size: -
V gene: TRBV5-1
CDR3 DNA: TGCGCCAGCAGTTCGGGACAGAACACCGGGGAGCTGTTTTTT
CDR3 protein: CASSSGQNTGELFF

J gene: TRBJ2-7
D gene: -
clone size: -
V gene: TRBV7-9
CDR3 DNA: TGTGCCAGCAGCCCAGGGGGGTATTACGAGCAGTACTTC
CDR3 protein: CASSPGGYYEQYF

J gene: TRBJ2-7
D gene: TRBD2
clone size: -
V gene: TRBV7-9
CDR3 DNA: TGTGCCAGCAGCGAGGCGGGAGACGAGCAGTACTTC
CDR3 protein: CASSEAGDEQYF

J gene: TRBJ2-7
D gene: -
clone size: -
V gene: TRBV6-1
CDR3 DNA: TGTGCCAGCAGCCGCGGACAACTCACCACCTACGAGCAGTACTTC
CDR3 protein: CASSRGQLTTYEQYF

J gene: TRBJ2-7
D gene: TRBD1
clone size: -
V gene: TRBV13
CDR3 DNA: TGTGCCAGCAGCTCCCCCCGGGACAGGGTAAAATACGAGCAGTACTTC
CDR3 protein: CASSSPRDRVKYEQYF

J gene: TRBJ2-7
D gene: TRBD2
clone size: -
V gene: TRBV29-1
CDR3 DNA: TGCAGCGCCCAAATTGCGGGAGTCGAGCAGTACTTC
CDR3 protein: CSAQIAGVEQYF

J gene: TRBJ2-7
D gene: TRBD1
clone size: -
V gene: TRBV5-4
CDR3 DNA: TGTGCCAGCAGCTGGGGAAGGGACAGGGACGAGCAGTACTTC
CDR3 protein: CASSWGRDRDEQYF

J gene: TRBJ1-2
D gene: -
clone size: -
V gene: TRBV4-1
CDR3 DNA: TGCGCCAGCAGCCAATCGGTCAGGGAAGGGTTTGGCTACACCTTC
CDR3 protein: CASSQSVREGFGYTF

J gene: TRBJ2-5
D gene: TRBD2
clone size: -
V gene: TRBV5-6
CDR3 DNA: TGTGCCAGCAGCTTGGTTAGCGGGAGTTTTGAGACCCAGTACTTC
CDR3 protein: CASSLVSGSFETQYF

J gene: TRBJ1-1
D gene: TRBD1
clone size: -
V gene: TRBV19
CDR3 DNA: TGTGCCAGTAGTACTAGGACAGGGGGTTTCGGAGCTTTCTTT
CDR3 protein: CASSTRTGGFGAFF

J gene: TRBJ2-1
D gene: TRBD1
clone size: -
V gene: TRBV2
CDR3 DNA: TGTGCCAGCATTCCGGGGACAGGTGCGTTCTTC
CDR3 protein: CASIPGTGAFF

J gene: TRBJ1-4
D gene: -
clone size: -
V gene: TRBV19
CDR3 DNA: TGTGCCAGTAGAGGAGTTAGAAGTTCCACTAATGAAAAACTGTTTTTT
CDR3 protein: CASRGVRSSTNEKLFF

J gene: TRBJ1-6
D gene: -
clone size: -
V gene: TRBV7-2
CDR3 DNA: TGTGCCAGCAGTCGTCCGGCAGGGCTTAATTCACCCCTCCACTTT
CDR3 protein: CASSRPAGLNSPLHF

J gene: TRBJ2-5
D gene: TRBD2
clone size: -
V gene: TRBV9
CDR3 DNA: TGTGCCAGCACCCCCTATAGCGGGGAGGAAGAGACCCAGTACTTC
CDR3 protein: CASTPYSGEEETQYF

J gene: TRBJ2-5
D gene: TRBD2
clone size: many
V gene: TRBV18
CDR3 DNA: TGTGCCAGCTCACCGGGACTAGCGGGAGAGACCCAGTACTTC
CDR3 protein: CASSPGLAGETQYF

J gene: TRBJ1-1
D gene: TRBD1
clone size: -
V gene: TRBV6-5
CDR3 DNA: TGTGCCAGCAGTTACTCGACAGGGAGGTCTGAAGCTTTCTTT
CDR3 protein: CASSYSTGRSEAFF

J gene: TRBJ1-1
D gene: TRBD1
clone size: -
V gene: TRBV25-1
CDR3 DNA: TGTGCCAGCAGTTCGCAGGGGGCTGAAGCTTTCTTT
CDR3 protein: CASSSQGAEAFF

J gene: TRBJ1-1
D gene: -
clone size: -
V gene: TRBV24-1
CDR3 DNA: TGTGCCACCAGTGATGCCAGGCCCGGAGAAGCTTTCTTT
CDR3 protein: CATSDARPGEAFF

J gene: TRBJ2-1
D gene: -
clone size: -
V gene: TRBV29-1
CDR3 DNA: TGCAGCGTTGTCTCCCCTGAGCAGTTCTTC
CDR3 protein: CSVVSPEQFF

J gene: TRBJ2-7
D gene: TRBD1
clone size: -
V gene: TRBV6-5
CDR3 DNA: TGTGCCAGCAGTTACGCTCAGGACGGGACAGCCTACGAGCAGTACTTC
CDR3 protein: CASSYAQDGTAYEQYF

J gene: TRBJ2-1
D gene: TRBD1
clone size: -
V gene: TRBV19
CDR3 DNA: TGTGCCACGGGGGCAGGGGGCAGAAATGAGCAGTTCTTC
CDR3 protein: CATGAGGRNEQFF

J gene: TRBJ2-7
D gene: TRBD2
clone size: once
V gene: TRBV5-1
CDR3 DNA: TGCGCCAGCAGCTTGGGCTTAGCGGGGGATTCCTACGAGCAGTACTTC
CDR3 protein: CASSLGLAGDSYEQYF

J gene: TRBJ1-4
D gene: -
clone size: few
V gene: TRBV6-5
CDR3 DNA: TGTGCCAGCAGTTACTTCGCAGCGTCGGGTGAAAAACTGTTTTTT
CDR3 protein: CASSYFAASGEKLFF

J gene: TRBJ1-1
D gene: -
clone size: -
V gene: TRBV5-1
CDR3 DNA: TGCGCCAGCAGCTTGAACGGACGGCGGGATGAAGCTTTCTTT
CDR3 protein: CASSLNGRRDEAFF

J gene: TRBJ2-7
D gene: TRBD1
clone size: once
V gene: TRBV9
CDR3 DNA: TGTGCCAGCAGCGCTACAGGGGTTCACTACGAGCAGTACTTC
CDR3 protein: CASSATGVHYEQYF

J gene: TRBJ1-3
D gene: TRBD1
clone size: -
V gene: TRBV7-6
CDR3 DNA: TGTGCCAGCAGCTCGAGGACAGGACTCTCTGGAAACACCATATATTTT
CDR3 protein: CASSSRTGLSGNTIYF

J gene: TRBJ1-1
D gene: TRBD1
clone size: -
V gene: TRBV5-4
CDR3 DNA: TGTGCCAGCAGCTTGGGCCCAGGGGGGACTGAAGCTTTCTTT
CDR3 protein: CASSLGPGGTEAFF

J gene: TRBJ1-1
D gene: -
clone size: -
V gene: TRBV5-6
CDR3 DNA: TGTGCCAGCAGCTTGACAGGGAGATCTGGGGACACTGAAGCTTTCTTT
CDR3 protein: CASSLTGRSGDTEAFF

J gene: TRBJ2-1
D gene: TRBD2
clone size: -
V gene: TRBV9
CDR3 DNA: TGTGCCAGCAGCTCCAGTAGGAAGAGCGGGAACCTCAACAATGAGCAGTTCTTC
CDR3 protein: CASSSSRKSGNLNNEQFF

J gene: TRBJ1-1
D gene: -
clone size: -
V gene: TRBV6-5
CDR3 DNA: TGTGCCACGTTCGCCGTGCGGGCGGCTTTCTTT
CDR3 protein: CATFAVRAAFF

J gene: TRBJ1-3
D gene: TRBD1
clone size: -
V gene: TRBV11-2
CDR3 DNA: TGTGCCAGCAGCTTATGGACAGGCTCTGGAAACACCATATATTTT
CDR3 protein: CASSLWTGSGNTIYF

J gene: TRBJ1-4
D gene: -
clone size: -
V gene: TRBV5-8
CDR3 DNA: TGTGCCAGCAGCTCCCCCCAGGGGAGTGAAAAACTGTTTTTT
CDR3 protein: CASSSPQGSEKLFF

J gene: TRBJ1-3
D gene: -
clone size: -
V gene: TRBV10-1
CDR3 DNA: TGCGCCAGCAGTGAGTCTTCGAGCTCTGGAAACACCATATATTTT
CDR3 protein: CASSESSSSGNTIYF

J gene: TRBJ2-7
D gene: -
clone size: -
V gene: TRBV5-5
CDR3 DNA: TGTGCCAGCTCGAACACCCAGACCTACGAGCAGTACTTC
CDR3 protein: CASSNTQTYEQYF

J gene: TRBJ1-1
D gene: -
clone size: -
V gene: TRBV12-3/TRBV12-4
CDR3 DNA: TGTGCCAGCAGTTTACGACAGATCGCTGAAGCTTTCTTT
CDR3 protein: CASSLRQIAEAFF

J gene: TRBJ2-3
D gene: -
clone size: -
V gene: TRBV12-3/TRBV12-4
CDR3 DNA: TGTGCCAGCTCCCCTACAGATACGCAGTATTTT
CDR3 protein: CASSPTDTQYF